Listed below are T cell receptor beta chains from one sample, sequenced in a study of cytotoxic CD8 clonotypes in ibrutinib-treated CLL. The protocol was immunoSEQ multiplex PCR, while the TCRdb copy is restricted to in-frame clones and leaves out a portion. The sample includes about 34,000 clones, around 70% of them seen just once. The material was PBMCs, obtained before ibrutinib treatment. These TCRs come from a human donor with chronic lymphocytic leukemia. Both conserved end residues are part of each CDR3. Fields, in order: J gene, clone size, D gene, V gene, CDR3 DNA, CDR3 protein. A D gene is named only where the DNA matches it firmly. Where a row states a size, it is once, few, many or the class of an expanded clone; other rows omit it.

j_gene: TRBJ2-3; abundance: -; d_gene: TRBD1; v_gene: TRBV6-1; CDR3nt: TGTGCCAGCAGTGTACAGGGGAGTGCAGATACGCAGTATTTT; CDR3aa: CASSVQGSADTQYF
j_gene: TRBJ1-1; abundance: -; d_gene: -; v_gene: TRBV27; CDR3nt: TGTGCCAGCAGTTTATCAGCGGTAGGCTGGTCTGAAGCTTTCTTT; CDR3aa: CASSLSAVGWSEAFF
j_gene: TRBJ1-4; abundance: few; d_gene: -; v_gene: TRBV5-1; CDR3nt: TGCGCCAGCAGCTTGGGGGCCTTAGGGTCTGACGAAAAACTGTTTTTT; CDR3aa: CASSLGALGSDEKLFF
j_gene: TRBJ2-2; abundance: -; d_gene: -; v_gene: TRBV27; CDR3nt: TGTGCCAGCAGTTTAAAAAATCCCGGGGAGCTGTTTTTT; CDR3aa: CASSLKNPGELFF
j_gene: TRBJ1-6; abundance: -; d_gene: -; v_gene: TRBV7-9; CDR3nt: TGTGCCAGCAGCTTAGGCGAATATTCACCCCTCCACTTT; CDR3aa: CASSLGEYSPLHF
j_gene: TRBJ2-5; abundance: -; d_gene: TRBD2; v_gene: TRBV30; CDR3nt: TGTGCCTGGGAGGGACTAGCTTCAGAGGGGCAGGAGACCCAGTACTTC; CDR3aa: CAWEGLASEGQETQYF
j_gene: TRBJ2-7; abundance: -; d_gene: -; v_gene: TRBV7-9; CDR3nt: TGTGCCAGCAGCTTATCTGGGAGTGTCTACGAGCAGTACTTC; CDR3aa: CASSLSGSVYEQYF
j_gene: TRBJ1-2; abundance: -; d_gene: -; v_gene: TRBV7-2; CDR3nt: TGTGCCAGCAGCTTGGGGGGCTCGGGGTATGGCTACACCTTC; CDR3aa: CASSLGGSGYGYTF
j_gene: TRBJ1-2; abundance: -; d_gene: -; v_gene: TRBV7-2; CDR3nt: TGTGCCAGCAGCTCGTCTCAACAGGGTTGGGGCTACACCTTC; CDR3aa: CASSSSQQGWGYTF
j_gene: TRBJ1-1; abundance: -; d_gene: TRBD1; v_gene: TRBV7-2; CDR3nt: TGTGCCAGCAGCTTAACCGGGACAGCTCCTGAAGCTTTCTTT; CDR3aa: CASSLTGTAPEAFF
j_gene: TRBJ2-3; abundance: once; d_gene: TRBD2; v_gene: TRBV2; CDR3nt: TGTGCCAGCAGTGAAGTCCTAGCGGGGGAGCCAGATACGCAGTATTTT; CDR3aa: CASSEVLAGEPDTQYF